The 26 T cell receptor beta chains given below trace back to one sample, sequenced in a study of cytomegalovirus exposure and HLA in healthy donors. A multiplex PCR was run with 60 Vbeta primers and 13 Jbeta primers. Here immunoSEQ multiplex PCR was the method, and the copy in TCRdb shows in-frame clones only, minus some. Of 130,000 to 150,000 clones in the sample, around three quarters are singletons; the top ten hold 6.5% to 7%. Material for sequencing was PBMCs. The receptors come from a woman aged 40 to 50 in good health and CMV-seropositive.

The DNA for the CDR3 is TGTGCCAGTAGACGGACAGGGGTAGAGACCCAGTACTTC. This translates into CASRRTGVETQYF. The chain carries TRBV19 and TRBJ2-5; TRBD1 matches at 9 bases. The CDR3 consists of 13 residues. Germline V gene data show CDR1 as LNHDA and CDR2 as SQIVND (reference sequence). After removal of 6 bases from V and 4 bases from J, the junction contained 3 bases not matched to a gene.

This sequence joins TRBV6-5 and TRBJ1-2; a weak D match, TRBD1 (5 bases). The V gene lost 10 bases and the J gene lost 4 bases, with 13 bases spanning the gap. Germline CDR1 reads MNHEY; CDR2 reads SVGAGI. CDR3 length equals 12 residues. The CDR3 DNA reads TGTGCCAACAGGCAGGGCCTCTATGGCTACACCTTC. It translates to CANRQGLYGYTF.

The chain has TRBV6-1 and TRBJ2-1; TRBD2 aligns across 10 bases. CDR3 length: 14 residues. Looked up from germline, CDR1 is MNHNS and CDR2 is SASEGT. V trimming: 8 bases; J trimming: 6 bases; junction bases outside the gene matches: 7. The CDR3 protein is CASSRASGSNEQFF. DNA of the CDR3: TGTGCCAGCTCGAGGGCTAGCGGGAGCAATGAGCAGTTCTTC.

Written as DNA, the CDR3 is TGTGCCAGCAGTTCGAGCTCGGGACAGCCCAGCAATCAGCCCCAGCATTTT. Translating it yields CASSSSSGQPSNQPQHF. The chain joins TRBV28 to TRBJ1-5; 7 bases match TRBD1. Germline CDR1 reads MDHEN; CDR2 reads SYDVKM. With V trimmed by 4 bases and J by 1 base, 10 bases remained unmatched. The CDR3 is 17 residues long.

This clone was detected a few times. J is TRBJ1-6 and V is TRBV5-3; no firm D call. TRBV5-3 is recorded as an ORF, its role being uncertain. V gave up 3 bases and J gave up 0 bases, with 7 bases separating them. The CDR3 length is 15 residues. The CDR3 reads CARSSLSSYNSPLHF. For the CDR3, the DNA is TGTGCCAGAAGCTCCTTGAGCTCCTATAATTCACCCCTCCACTTT.

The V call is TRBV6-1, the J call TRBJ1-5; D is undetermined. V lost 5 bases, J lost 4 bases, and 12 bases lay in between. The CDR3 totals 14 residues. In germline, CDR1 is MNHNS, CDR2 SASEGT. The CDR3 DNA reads TGTGCCAGCAGTAACCGGGAGGGTAATCAGCCCCAGCATTTT. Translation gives CASSNREGNQPQHF.

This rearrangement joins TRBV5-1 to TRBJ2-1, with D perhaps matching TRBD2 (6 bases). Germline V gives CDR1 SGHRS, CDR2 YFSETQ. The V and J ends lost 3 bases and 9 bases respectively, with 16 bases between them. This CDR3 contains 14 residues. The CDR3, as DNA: TGCGCCAGCAGCTCGGAGCTAGGAGGGAGTGAGCAGTTCTTC. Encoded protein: CASSSELGGSEQFF.

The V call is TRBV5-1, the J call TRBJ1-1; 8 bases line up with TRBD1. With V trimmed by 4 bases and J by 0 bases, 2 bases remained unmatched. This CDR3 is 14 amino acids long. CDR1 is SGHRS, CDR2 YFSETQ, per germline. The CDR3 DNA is TGCGCCAGCAGCCCAGGGGGCCTGAACACTGAAGCTTTCTTT. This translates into CASSPGGLNTEAFF.

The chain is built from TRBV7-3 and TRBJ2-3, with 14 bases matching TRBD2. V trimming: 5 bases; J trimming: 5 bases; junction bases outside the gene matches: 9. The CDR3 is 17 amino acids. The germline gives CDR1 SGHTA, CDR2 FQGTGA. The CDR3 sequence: CASSLSTSGGARDTQYF. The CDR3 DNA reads TGTGCCAGCAGCCTATCGACTAGCGGGGGGGCAAGAGATACGCAGTATTTT.

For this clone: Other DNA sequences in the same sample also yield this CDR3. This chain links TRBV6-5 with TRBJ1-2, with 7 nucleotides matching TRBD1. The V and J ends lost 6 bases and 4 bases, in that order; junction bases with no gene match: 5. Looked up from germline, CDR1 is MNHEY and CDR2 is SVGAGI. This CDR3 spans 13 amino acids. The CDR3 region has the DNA TGTGCCAGCAGAAGGGACAGTTTCTATGGCTACACCTTC. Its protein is CASRRDSFYGYTF.

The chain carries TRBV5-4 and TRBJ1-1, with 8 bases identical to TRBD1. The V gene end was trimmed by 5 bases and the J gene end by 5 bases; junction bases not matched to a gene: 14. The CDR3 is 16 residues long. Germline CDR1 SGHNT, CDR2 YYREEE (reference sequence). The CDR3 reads CASSPSQGAVWTEAFF. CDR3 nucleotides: TGTGCCAGCAGTCCGTCCCAGGGGGCGGTATGGACTGAAGCTTTCTTT.

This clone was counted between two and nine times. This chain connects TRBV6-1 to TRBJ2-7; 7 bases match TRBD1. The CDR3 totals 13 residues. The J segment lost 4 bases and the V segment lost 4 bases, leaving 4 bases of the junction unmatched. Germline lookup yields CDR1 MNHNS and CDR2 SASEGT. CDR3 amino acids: CASSAPTGYEQYF. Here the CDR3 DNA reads TGTGCCAGCAGTGCCCCGACAGGGTACGAGCAGTACTTC.

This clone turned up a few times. This chain's CDR3 is CSASRAGGYTF. The CDR3 nucleotides are TGCAGTGCTAGTCGGGCAGGGGGCTACACCTTC. This chain joins TRBV20-1 and TRBJ1-2, with a tentative D call TRBD1 (5 bases). Germline V CDR1 and CDR2: DFQATT, SNEGSKA (reference sequence). Between the trimmed V and J ends, which lost 3 bases and 8 bases, there was a span of 10 bases. CDR3 size: 11 residues.

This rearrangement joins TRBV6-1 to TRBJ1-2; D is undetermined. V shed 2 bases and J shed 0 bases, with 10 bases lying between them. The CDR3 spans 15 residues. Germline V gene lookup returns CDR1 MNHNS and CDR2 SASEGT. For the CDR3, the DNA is TGTGCCAGCAGTGAACCGGGGTTAGCTAACTATGGCTACACCTTC. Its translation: CASSEPGLANYGYTF.

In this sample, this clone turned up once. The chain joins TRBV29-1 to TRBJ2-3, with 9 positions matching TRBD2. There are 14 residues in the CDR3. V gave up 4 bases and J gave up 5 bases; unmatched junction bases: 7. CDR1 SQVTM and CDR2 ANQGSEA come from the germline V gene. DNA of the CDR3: TGCAGCGTTGTTCCCGAGACTAGCGGAGATACGCAGTATTTT. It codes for CSVVPETSGDTQYF.

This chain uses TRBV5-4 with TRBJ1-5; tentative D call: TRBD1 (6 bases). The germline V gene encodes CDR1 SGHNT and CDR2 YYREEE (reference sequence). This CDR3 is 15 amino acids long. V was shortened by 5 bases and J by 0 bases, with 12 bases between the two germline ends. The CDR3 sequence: CASSKGGNSNQPQHF. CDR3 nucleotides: TGTGCCAGCAGTAAAGGGGGAAATAGCAATCAGCCCCAGCATTTT. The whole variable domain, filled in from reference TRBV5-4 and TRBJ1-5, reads ETGVTQSPTHLIKTRGQQVTLRCSSQSGHNTVSWYQQALGQGPQFIFQYYREEENGRGNFPPRFSGLQFPNYSSELNVNALELDDSALYLCASSKGGNSNQPQHFGDGTRLSIL.

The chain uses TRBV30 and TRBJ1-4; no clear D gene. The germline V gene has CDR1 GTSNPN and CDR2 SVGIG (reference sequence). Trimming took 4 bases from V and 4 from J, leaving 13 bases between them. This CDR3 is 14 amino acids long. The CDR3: CAWTRTPGNEKLFF. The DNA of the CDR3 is TGTGCCTGGACGAGGACTCCCGGTAATGAAAAACTGTTTTTT.

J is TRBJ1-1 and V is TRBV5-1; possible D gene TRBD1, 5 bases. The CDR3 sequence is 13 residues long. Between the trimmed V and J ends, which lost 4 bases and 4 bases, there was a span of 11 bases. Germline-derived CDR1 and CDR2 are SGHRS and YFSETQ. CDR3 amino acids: CASSEQDGTEAFF. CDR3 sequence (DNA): TGCGCCAGCAGCGAACAGGACGGCACTGAAGCTTTCTTT.

DNA for the CDR3: TGTGCCAGCTCACAAGGACAGGCTGCCACCTACGAGCAGTACTTC. This codes for CASSQGQAATYEQYF. The V gene is TRBV18, the J gene TRBJ2-7, with TRBD1 identical over 7 bases. This CDR3 is built from 15 residues. Germline V gene lookup returns CDR1 KGHSH and CDR2 LQKENI. The J segment lost 2 bases and the V segment lost 4 bases, leaving 8 bases of the junction unmatched.

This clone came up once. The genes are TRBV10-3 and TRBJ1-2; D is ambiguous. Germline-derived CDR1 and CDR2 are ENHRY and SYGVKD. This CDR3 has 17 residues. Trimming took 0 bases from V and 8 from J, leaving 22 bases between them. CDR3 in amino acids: CAISESYLISSGTGYTF. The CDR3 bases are TGTGCCATCAGTGAGTCGTATTTAATTAGTTCGGGAACGGGCTACACCTTC.

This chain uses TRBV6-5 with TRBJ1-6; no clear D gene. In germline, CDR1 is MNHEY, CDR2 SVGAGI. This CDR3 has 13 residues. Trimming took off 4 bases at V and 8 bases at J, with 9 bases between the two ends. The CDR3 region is CASSLKHDSPLHF. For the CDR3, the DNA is TGTGCCAGCAGTTTAAAACACGATTCACCCCTCCACTTT.

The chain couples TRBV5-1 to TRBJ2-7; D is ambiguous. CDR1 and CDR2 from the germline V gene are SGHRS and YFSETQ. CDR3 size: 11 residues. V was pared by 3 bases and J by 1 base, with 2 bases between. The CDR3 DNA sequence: TGCGCCAGCAGCTCGTCCTACGAGCAGTACTTC. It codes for CASSSSYEQYF.

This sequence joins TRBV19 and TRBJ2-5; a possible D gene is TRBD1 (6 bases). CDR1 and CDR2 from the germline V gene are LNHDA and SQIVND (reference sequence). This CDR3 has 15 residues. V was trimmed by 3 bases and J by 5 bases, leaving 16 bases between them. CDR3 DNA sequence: TGTGCCAGTAGTATTTTGGGGGCCCTCGGTGAGACCCAGTACTTC. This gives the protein CASSILGALGETQYF.

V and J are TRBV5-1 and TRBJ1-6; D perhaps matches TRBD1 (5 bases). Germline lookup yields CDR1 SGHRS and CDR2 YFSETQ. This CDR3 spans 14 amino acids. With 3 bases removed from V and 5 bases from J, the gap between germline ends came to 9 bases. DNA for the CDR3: TGCGCCAGCAGCTCAGGGCAACATAATTCACCCCTCCACTTT. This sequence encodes CASSSGQHNSPLHF. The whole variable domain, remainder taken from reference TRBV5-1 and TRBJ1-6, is KAGVTQTPRYLIKTRGQQVTLSCSPISGHRSVSWYQQTPGQGLQFLFEYFSETQRNKGNFPGRFSGRQFSNSRSEMNVSTLELGDSALYLCASSSGQHNSPLHFGNGTRLTVT.

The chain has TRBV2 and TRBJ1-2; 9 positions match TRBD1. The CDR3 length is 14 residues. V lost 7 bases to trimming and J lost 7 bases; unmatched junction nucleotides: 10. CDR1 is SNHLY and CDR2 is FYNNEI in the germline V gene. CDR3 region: CASMRDRDIGGYTF. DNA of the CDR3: TGTGCCAGCATGAGGGACAGGGATATTGGTGGCTACACCTTC.

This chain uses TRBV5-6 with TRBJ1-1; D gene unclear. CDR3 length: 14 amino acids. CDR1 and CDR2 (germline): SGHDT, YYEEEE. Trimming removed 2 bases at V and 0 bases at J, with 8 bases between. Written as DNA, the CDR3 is TGTGCCAGCAGCTTTCCCTACCTGAACACTGAAGCTTTCTTT. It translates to CASSFPYLNTEAFF.